This T cell receptor (beta chain) was found in a study of early T cells in non-severe SARS-CoV-2 infection. In its sample, this clonotype was seen a few times. TCRdb processed the 5' RACE reads anew with MiXCR; each CDR3 protein has one entry. The table includes 80,000 to 95,000 distinct CDR3 sequences, roughly 14% detected once. The ends were cut back, 3 bases at V and 0 bases at J, with 8 bases in the middle. The CDR3 is 14 amino acids. Per germline, CDR1 SEHNR and CDR2 FQNEAQ (reference sequence). V usage is TRBV7-9 and J usage is TRBJ1-1; D may be TRBD1 (5 bases). The receptor was isolated from an adult who was a healthcare worker with PCR-confirmed SARS-CoV-2 infection or an uninfected control (not recorded which). Specimen: whole blood. The CDR3 loop is CASSFGHVNTEAFF. The CDR3 DNA follows: TGTGCCAGCAGCTTCGGACACGTGAACACTGAAGCTTTCTTT.